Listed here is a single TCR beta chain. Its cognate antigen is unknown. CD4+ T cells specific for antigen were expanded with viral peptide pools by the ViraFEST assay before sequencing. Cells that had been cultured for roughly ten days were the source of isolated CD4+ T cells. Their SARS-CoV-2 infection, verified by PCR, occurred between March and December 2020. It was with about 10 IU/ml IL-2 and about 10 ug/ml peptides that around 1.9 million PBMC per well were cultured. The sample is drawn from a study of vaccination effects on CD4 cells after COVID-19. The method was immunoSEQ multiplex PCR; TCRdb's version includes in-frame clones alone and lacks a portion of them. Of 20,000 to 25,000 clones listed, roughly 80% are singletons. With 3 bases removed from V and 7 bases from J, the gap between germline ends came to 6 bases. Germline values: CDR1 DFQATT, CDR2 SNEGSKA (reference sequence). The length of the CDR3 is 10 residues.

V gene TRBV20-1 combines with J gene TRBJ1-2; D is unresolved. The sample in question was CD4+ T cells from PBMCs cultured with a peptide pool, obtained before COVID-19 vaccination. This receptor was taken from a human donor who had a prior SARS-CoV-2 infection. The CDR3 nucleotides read TGCAGTGCTAGTAACCTTGGCTACACCTTC. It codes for CSASNLGYTF.